The 21 T cell receptor beta chains below come from one sample, sequenced in a study of long-term antiretroviral therapy in people with HIV. At survey level, the immunoSEQ assay was run in its v3.0 version. TCRdb's copy holds only in-frame clones and misses some; the assay was immunoSEQ multiplex PCR. The sample holds tens of thousands of clones, 75% to 95% seen once. The specimen was unsorted PBMCs, collected about 5.2 years after starting antiretroviral therapy. These receptors originate from a woman aged 40 to 50 with HIV.

This chain's CDR3 is CSVEDLGGGTEAFF. CDR3 coding DNA: TGCAGCGTTGAAGATTTGGGGGGGGGTACTGAAGCTTTCTTT. This rearrangement joins TRBV29-1 to TRBJ1-1, with D perhaps TRBD1 (5 bases). CDR3 size: 14 residues. The ends were cut back, 0 bases at V and 5 bases at J, with 13 bases in the middle. Germline CDR1 SQVTM, CDR2 ANQGSEA.

The gene calls are TRBV19 and TRBJ1-4, with a possible D match to TRBD1 (6 bases). V was clipped by 5 bases and J by 8 bases, with 21 bases between them. This CDR3 region has 16 residues. The germline V gene has CDR1 LNHDA and CDR2 SQIVND (reference sequence). CDR3: CASSPQGGSQREKLFF. In DNA, the CDR3 is TGTGCCAGTAGTCCCCAAGGGGGGTCCCAACGAGAAAAACTGTTTTTT.

In its sample, this clone was seen once. The chain couples TRBV4-3 to TRBJ2-4; D unclear. This CDR3 spans 17 amino acids. The germline V gene encodes CDR1 LGHNA and CDR2 YSLEER. V gave up 0 bases and J gave up 0 bases, with 12 bases separating them. The CDR3 coding sequence is TGCGCCAGCAGCCAAGATTTGGGAAAACAAGCCAAAAACATTCAGTACTTC. This codes for CASSQDLGKQAKNIQYF.

The chain employs TRBV10-3 and TRBJ2-7; D is perhaps TRBD2 (5 bases). Germline-derived CDR1 and CDR2 are ENHRY and SYGVKD. Trimming shortened V by 6 bases and J by 2 bases, and 11 bases separated the two germline ends. CDR3 size: 13 residues. The DNA of the CDR3 is TGTGCCATCAGGGGAGCACCAACCTACGAGCAGTACTTC. Amino acids: CAIRGAPTYEQYF.

This clone has a single count. This rearrangement joins TRBV19 to TRBJ1-2; D gene unclear. Germline V gene lookup returns CDR1 LNHDA and CDR2 SQIVND (reference sequence). CDR3 length: 14 residues. V gave up 5 bases and J gave up 3 bases, with 13 bases separating them. The chain's CDR3 is CASSAKDGYYGYTF. CDR3 sequence (DNA): TGTGCCAGTAGTGCCAAAGACGGCTACTATGGCTACACCTTC.

J is TRBJ1-1 and V is TRBV5-1, with 9 bases matching TRBD1. CDR3 length equals 14 residues. Germline trimming cut 2 bases from V and 1 base from J; bases unmatched to any gene: 0. CDR1 is SGHRS and CDR2 is YFSETQ in the germline V gene. The CDR3 loop reads CASSLQGANTEAFF. As DNA, the CDR3 is TGCGCCAGCAGCTTACAGGGGGCGAACACTGAAGCTTTCTTT.

The chain links TRBV6-1 to TRBJ2-7; possibly TRBD2 for D (7 bases). The CDR3 runs 14 residues. The germline CDR1 and CDR2 sequences are MNHNS and SASEGT. The CDR3 region is CVSGRGGGLMEQYF. The CDR3 bases are TGTGTATCGGGGAGGGGGGGAGGGCTCATGGAGCAGTACTTC.

The rearrangement uses TRBV7-6 and TRBJ2-5, with D uncertain. Germline assignment: CDR1 SGHVS and CDR2 FNYEAQ. The ends were cut back, 0 bases at V and 5 bases at J, with 10 bases in the middle. The CDR3 sequence is 14 residues long. The CDR3 loop reads CASSLARFRETQYF. In DNA, the CDR3 is TGTGCCAGCAGCTTAGCCCGTTTCAGGGAGACCCAGTACTTC.

CDR3 protein: CASSAGTDYNEQFF. As DNA, the CDR3 is TGCGCCAGCAGCGCCGGGACAGACTACAATGAGCAGTTCTTC. The chain recombines TRBV5-1 with TRBJ2-1; 7 bases align to TRBD1. The V gene end was trimmed by 4 bases and the J gene end by 3 bases; junction bases not matched to a gene: 4. There are 14 residues in the CDR3. Germline V CDR1 and CDR2: SGHRS, YFSETQ.

The chain combines TRBV5-1 with TRBJ2-7, with D possibly matching TRBD1 (5 bases). The CDR3 extends over 14 amino acids. V shed 0 bases and J shed 5 bases, with 12 bases lying between them. CDR1 and CDR2 from the germline V gene are SGHRS and YFSETQ. CDR3 DNA sequence: TGCGCCAGCAGCTTGGGACAGAATTTGGACGAGCAGTACTTC. It encodes CASSLGQNLDEQYF.

Of note for this clone: The germline gene is not matched at one end of the junction; a read error may be the cause. The chain has TRBV7-7 and TRBJ1-5, with D possibly being TRBD1 (5 bases). Germline CDR1 is SSHAT and CDR2 is FNYEAQ (reference sequence). The CDR3 consists of 16 residues. The CDR3 is CASSPNAQGSNQPQHF. Here the CDR3 DNA reads TGTGCTAGCAGTCCCAACGCGCAGGGTAGCAATCAGCCCCAGCATTTT.

The chain joins TRBV5-1 to TRBJ1-4; TRBD1 is a possible D gene (5 bases). CDR1 is SGHRS and CDR2 is YFSETQ in the germline V gene. The V end lost 4 bases, the J end lost 8 bases, and 15 bases lay between the germline ends. The CDR3 runs 14 residues. DNA of the CDR3: TGCGCCAGCAGCCGCTCGGGGGTGGGAGAAAAACTGTTTTTT. Residues: CASSRSGVGEKLFF.

The table lists this clone with a few counts. The V call is TRBV11-2, the J call TRBJ2-1; 13 bases align to TRBD2. This CDR3 contains 17 residues. V lost 5 bases to trimming and J lost 7 bases; unmatched junction nucleotides: 11. The germline CDR1 and CDR2 sequences are SGHAT and FQNNGV. As DNA, the CDR3 is TGTGCCAGCAGCCCCGCCGGGACTAGCGGGAATTGGAATGAGCAGTTCTTC. Encoded protein: CASSPAGTSGNWNEQFF.

This sequence joins TRBV14 and TRBJ2-1, with 8 positions matching TRBD1. The CDR3 totals 16 residues. Germline trimming cut 0 bases from V and 7 bases from J; bases unmatched to any gene: 8. The germline CDR1 and CDR2 sequences are SGHDN and FVKESK. The CDR3 region is CASSQDWTGPENEQFF. The CDR3 region has the DNA TGTGCCAGCAGCCAAGATTGGACAGGGCCGGAGAATGAGCAGTTCTTC.

This sequence joins TRBV11-3 and TRBJ2-7; D is unclear. This CDR3 region has 14 residues. The V end lost 3 bases, the J end lost 3 bases, and 12 bases lay between the germline ends. CDR1 is SGHNT, CDR2 YENEEA, per germline. The CDR3 DNA reads as TGTGCCAGCAGCTTCCAACAGAAACACTACGAGCAGTACTTC. Encoded protein: CASSFQQKHYEQYF. Drawing the rest from reference TRBV11-3 and TRBJ2-7, the complete variable domain is EAGVVQSPRYKIIEKKQPVAFWCNPISGHNTLYWYLQNLGQGPELLIRYENEEAVDDSQLPKDRFSAERLKGVDSTLKIQPAELGDSAVYLCASSFQQKHYEQYFGPGTRLTVT.

The gene calls are TRBV7-2 and TRBJ1-2, with a weak D call TRBD1 (5 bases). Deletions cut 1 base from V and 4 bases from J, with 13 bases between. The CDR3 has 15 amino acids. Germline CDR1 reads SGHTA; CDR2 reads FQGNSA. Here the CDR3 DNA reads TGTGCCAGCAGCTTAGACCAGGGAGCCGCCTATGGCTACACCTTC. It specifies CASSLDQGAAYGYTF.

The J gene is TRBJ2-2, the V gene TRBV19; weak D call: TRBD2 (5 bases). This CDR3 is 13 amino acids long. Germline values: CDR1 LNHDA, CDR2 SQIVND (reference sequence). V lost 8 bases and J 6 bases, leaving 13 bases between the germline ends. In DNA, the CDR3 is TGTGCCAGTTCCACGTGGGGAGCCGGGGAGCTGTTTTTT. Amino acid sequence: CASSTWGAGELFF.

This sequence joins TRBV7-9 and TRBJ2-7; 8 bases are shared with TRBD1. Germline values: CDR1 SEHNR, CDR2 FQNEAQ (reference sequence). The CDR3 is 14 residues long. V lost 3 bases, J lost 3 bases, and 4 bases stayed unmatched. The CDR3 region is CASSFPGGNYEQYF. The CDR3 DNA follows: TGTGCCAGCAGCTTCCCAGGGGGCAACTACGAGCAGTACTTC.

The DNA for the CDR3 is TGTGCCAGCAGCTTAAGTGACAGGGCTGGTGGCTACACCTTC. Protein sequence: CASSLSDRAGGYTF. The chain joins TRBV13 to TRBJ1-2; 7 nucleotides align to TRBD1. The CDR3 loop spans 14 amino acids. CDR1 PRHDT and CDR2 FYEKMQ come from the germline V gene (reference sequence). Germline trimming cut 2 bases from V and 7 bases from J; bases unmatched to any gene: 7.

This chain uses TRBV12-5 with TRBJ2-5; TRBD2 matches 9 bases. CDR3 size: 17 residues. The V gene end was trimmed by 4 bases and the J gene end by 5 bases; junction bases not matched to a gene: 14. Germline-derived CDR1 and CDR2 are LGHNT and FRNRAP. CDR3 region: CASGSTTGTSIGETQYF. The CDR3 DNA sequence: TGTGCTAGTGGTTCTACCACCGGGACTAGCATAGGGGAGACCCAGTACTTC.

V gene TRBV11-3 combines with J gene TRBJ2-3; D remains ambiguous. The CDR3 sequence is 15 residues long. CDR1 and CDR2 from the germline V gene are SGHNT and YENEEA. The V gene lost 3 bases and the J gene lost 4 bases, with 14 bases spanning the gap. CDR3 sequence reads: CASSLPQGVADTQYF. In DNA, the CDR3 is TGTGCCAGCAGCTTGCCCCAAGGAGTAGCAGATACGCAGTATTTT.